This T cell receptor beta chain was captured in a study of blood T cells in healthy people across ages. This clonotype turned up a few times. The CDR3 loop spans 15 amino acids. Trimming cost V 3 bases and J 0 bases, with 15 bases left between them. Germline CDR1 is DFQATT and CDR2 is SNEGSKA (reference sequence). Primed by a sample-barcoded 5' primer and a J-beta primer mix, a second PCR proceeded for about 7 to 12 cycles. In TCRdb, the 5' RACE reads were re-called with MiXCR into one record per CDR3 protein. The repertoire holds about 640,000 distinct CDR3 sequences, with under 65% as singletons. Input material: blood. The sequence was collected from a man aged 55 to 70 in good health. The rearrangement uses TRBV20-1 and TRBJ2-7, with a weak D call TRBD2 (5 bases). For the CDR3, the DNA is TGCAGTGCTAGGGTGTTTCTGGGGAGCTCCTACGAGCAGTACTTC. It codes for CSARVFLGSSYEQYF.